This T cell receptor beta chain appears in the sequencing data of a study of blood T cell repertoires in COVID-19. In the original analysis: Cell counts per sample came from amplifying reference gene primers. Sequencing was performed with immunoSEQ multiplex PCR; in TCRdb, only in-frame clones are kept and a portion is missing. V and J calls and clone size come straight from that table; D and trimming were deduced from the DNA. This sample has about 200,000 clones; about 90% occur once, and the top ten carry roughly 1.2%. All enrollees were roughly 18 to 89 years old and from under 25 US areas. Assignment of participants to cohorts was predicated upon participant-reported clinical history. For recovered donors of Cohort 3, there were two negative PCRs, clearance, or symptom resolution. V trimming: 3 bases; J trimming: 7 bases; junction bases outside the gene matches: 3. In germline, CDR1 is MDHEN, CDR2 SYDVKM. The CDR3 runs 13 residues.

The chain joins TRBV28 to TRBJ2-4, with 7 bases matching TRBD1. The clonotype comes from a man in his thirties or forties who had recovered from COVID-19. The source material was PBMCs or T cells enriched from blood (not recorded which). CDR3 DNA: TGTGCCAGCAGTTTGCCACAGGGGAACATTCAGTACTTC. Translation: CASSLPQGNIQYF.